The rows below give T cell receptor beta chains drawn from one sample of a study of T-cell reconstitution after alpha-beta-depleted transplantation in children. In TCRdb, the PCR reads were re-called with MiXCR into one record per CDR3 protein. In the table there are approximately 980,000 distinct CDR3 sequences, under 30% of which are singletons. The sample in question was PBMCs, mostly from graft donor cells, obtained 360 days after TCRalphabeta/CD19-depleted stem cell transplant. These receptors were obtained from a boy in the first two years of life who had a stem cell transplant for SCID, so the T cells may come from the graft donor. CDR3s include the opening cysteine and the closing phenylalanine or tryptophan. A D gene is named only where the DNA matches it firmly. The size field is filled for only some rows; it gives once, few, many or a size class.

>TRBJ2-2|few|TRBV15|TRBD1
CATSMGQGSAGELFF
TGTGCCACCAGCATGGGACAGGGCTCGGCCGGGGAGCTGTTTTTT
>TRBJ1-1|few|TRBV18|NA
CASSRQDSLNTEAFF
TGTGCCAGCTCACGGCAGGACAGCTTGAACACTGAAGCTTTCTTT
>TRBJ2-1|few|TRBV24-1|NA
CATSEPGGSNEQFF
TGTGCCACCAGTGAGCCGGGGGGCTCGAATGAGCAGTTCTTC
>TRBJ2-7|NA|TRBV5-1|TRBD2
CASSSRERGPKGEQYF
TGCGCCAGCAGCTCGAGGGAGCGGGGTCCTAAAGGGGAGCAGTACTTC
>TRBJ2-5|NA|TRBV5-1|TRBD2
CASSSGRGGLQETQYF
TGCGCCAGCAGCTCGGGACGGGGGGGCCTACAAGAGACCCAGTACTTC
>TRBJ2-2|NA|TRBV4-1|NA
CASSKGRAVNTGELFF
TGCGCCAGCAGCAAGGGGCGGGCAGTCAACACCGGGGAGCTGTTTTTT
>TRBJ2-5|many|TRBV5-4|TRBD2
CASSGLAETQYF
TGTGCCAGCAGCGGACTAGCTGAGACCCAGTACTTC
>TRBJ1-3|NA|TRBV9|NA
CASSVEGLPSGNTIYF
TGTGCCAGCAGCGTAGAAGGACTGCCCTCTGGAAACACCATATATTTT
>TRBJ2-4|NA|TRBV12-3/TRBV12-4|TRBD1
CASAPPGGGLSKNIQYF
TGTGCCAGCGCCCCCCCAGGGGGTGGCTTAAGCAAAAACATTCAGTACTTC
>TRBJ1-5|NA|TRBV27|NA
CATSRAVGGQPQHF
TGTGCCACCAGCAGGGCCGTCGGAGGTCAGCCCCAGCATTTT
>TRBJ2-4|NA|TRBV9|NA
CASSVGEGVGGYNIQYF
TGTGCCAGCAGCGTAGGAGAGGGGGTAGGAGGGTATAACATTCAGTACTTC
>TRBJ2-2|NA|TRBV4-3|NA
CASSRSLGRGASGELFF
TGCGCCAGCAGCCGCTCCCTCGGCCGGGGGGCGTCCGGGGAGCTGTTTTTT
>TRBJ2-2|few|TRBV12-3/TRBV12-4|NA
CASRGSHTGELFF
TGTGCCAGCAGAGGATCCCACACCGGGGAGCTGTTTTTT
>TRBJ2-7|NA|TRBV15|NA
CATSRDWIRGFSYEQYF
TGTGCCACCAGCAGAGATTGGATCAGGGGTTTCTCCTACGAGCAGTACTTC
>TRBJ1-5|few|TRBV7-9|NA
CASSLDGWNQPQHF
TGTGCCAGCAGCTTAGATGGTTGGAATCAGCCCCAGCATTTT
>TRBJ2-2|NA|TRBV4-1|TRBD2
CASSPAALRTRGGGRELFF
TGCGCCAGCAGCCCAGCGGCCCTCCGGACGAGGGGCGGGGGACGGGAGCTGTTTTTT
>TRBJ2-4|NA|TRBV19|NA
CASSIGRLDIQYF
TGTGCCAGTAGTATTGGCAGGTTGGACATTCAGTACTTC
>TRBJ1-2|NA|TRBV5-1|TRBD1
CASSGKTGGDGYTF
TGCGCCAGCAGCGGGAAGACAGGGGGCGATGGCTACACCTTC
>TRBJ1-2|NA|TRBV21-1|NA
CASSSPTGTF
TGTGCCAGCAGCTCCCCCACGGGAACCTTC